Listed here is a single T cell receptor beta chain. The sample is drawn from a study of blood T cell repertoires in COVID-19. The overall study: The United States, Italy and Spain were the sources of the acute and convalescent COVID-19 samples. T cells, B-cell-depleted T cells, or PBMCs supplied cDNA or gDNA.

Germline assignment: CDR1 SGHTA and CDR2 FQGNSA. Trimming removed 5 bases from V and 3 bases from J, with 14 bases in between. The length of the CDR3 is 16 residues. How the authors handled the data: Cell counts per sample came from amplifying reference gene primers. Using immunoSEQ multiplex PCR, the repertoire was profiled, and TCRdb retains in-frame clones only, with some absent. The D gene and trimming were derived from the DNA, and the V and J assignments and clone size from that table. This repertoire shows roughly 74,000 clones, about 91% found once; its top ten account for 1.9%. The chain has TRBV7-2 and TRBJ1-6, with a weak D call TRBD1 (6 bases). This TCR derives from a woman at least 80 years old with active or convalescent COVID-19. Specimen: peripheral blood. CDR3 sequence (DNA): TGTGCCAGCAGCCCCTGGACAGCCCACTATAATTCACCCCTCCACTTT. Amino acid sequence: CASSPWTAHYNSPLHF. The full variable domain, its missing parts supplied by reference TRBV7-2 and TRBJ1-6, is GAGVSQSPSNKVTEKGKDVELRCDPISGHTALYWYRQSLGQGLEFLIYFQGNSAPDKSGLPSDRFSAERTGGSVSTLTIQRTQQEDSAVYLCASSPWTAHYNSPLHFGNGTRLTVT.